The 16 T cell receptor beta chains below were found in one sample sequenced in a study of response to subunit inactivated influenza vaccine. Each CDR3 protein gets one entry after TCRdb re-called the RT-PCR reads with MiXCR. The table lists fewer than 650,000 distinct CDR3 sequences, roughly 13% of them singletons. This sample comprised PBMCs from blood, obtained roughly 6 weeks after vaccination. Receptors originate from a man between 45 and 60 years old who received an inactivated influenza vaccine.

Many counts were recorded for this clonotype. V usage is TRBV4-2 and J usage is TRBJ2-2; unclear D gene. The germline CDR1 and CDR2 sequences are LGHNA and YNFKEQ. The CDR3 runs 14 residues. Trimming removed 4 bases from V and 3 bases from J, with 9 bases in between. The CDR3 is CASSLRVYTGELFF. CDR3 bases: TGTGCCAGCAGCCTTCGGGTCTACACCGGGGAGCTGTTTTTT.

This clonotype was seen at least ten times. CDR3 in amino acids: CATRGAGGYNEQFF. CDR3 in DNA: TGTGCCACCAGAGGGGCGGGAGGCTACAATGAGCAGTTCTTC. The chain couples TRBV24-1 to TRBJ2-1, with TRBD2 identical over 8 bases. Germline CDR1 reads KGHDR; CDR2 reads SFDVKD. This CDR3 spans 14 amino acids. V lost 7 bases and J lost 3; bases outside the gene matches: 4.

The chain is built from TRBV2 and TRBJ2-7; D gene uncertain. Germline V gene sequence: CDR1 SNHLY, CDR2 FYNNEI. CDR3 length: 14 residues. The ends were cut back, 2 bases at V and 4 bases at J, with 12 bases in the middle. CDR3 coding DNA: TGTGCCAGCAGTGAATTAGGGCCCCCATACGAGCAGTACTTC. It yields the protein CASSELGPPYEQYF.

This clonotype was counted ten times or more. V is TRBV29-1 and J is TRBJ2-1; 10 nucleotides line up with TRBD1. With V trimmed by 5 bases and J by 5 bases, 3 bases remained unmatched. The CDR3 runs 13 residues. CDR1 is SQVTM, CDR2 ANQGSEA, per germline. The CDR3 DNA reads TGCAGCGTTCTCGGGACAGGGGACAATGAGCAGTTCTTC. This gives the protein CSVLGTGDNEQFF.

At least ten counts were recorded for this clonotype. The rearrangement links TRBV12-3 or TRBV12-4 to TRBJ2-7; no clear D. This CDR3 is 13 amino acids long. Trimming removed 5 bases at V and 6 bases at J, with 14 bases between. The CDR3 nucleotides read TGTGCCAGCAGTCCCCCTCCGCCAGGCGAGCAGTACTTC. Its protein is CASSPPPPGEQYF.

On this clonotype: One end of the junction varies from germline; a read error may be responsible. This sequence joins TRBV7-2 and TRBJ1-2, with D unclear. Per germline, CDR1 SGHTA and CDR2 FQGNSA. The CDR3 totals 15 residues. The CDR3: CVSSLEAITNYGYTF. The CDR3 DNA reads TGTGTCAGCAGTTTAGAGGCCATCACTAACTATGGCTACACCTTC.

The CDR3: CSATNRQGTNEKLFF. Here the CDR3 DNA reads TGCAGTGCGACAAATAGACAGGGGACTAATGAAAAACTGTTTTTT. The V and J genes are TRBV20-1 and TRBJ1-4; 8 nucleotides align to TRBD1. Germline V CDR1 and CDR2: DFQATT, SNEGSKA (reference sequence). There are 15 residues in the CDR3. The V and J ends lost 6 bases and 2 bases, in that order; junction bases with no gene match: 8.

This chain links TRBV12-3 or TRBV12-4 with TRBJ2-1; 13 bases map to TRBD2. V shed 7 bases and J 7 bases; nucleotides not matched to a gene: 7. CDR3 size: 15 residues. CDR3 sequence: CASTQLAGGTNEQFF. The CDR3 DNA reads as TGTGCCAGCACCCAACTAGCGGGGGGGACTAATGAGCAGTTCTTC.

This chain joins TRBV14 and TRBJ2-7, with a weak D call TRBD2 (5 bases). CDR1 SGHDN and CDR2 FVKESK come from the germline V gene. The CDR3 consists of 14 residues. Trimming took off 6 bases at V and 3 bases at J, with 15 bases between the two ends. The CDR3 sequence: CASSHSVFGYEQYF. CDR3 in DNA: TGTGCCAGCAGTCATAGCGTCTTCGGCTACGAGCAGTACTTC. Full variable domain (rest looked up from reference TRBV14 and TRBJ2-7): EAGVTQFPSHSVIEKGQTVTLRCDPISGHDNLYWYRRVMGKEIKFLLHFVKESKQDESGMPNNRFLAERTGGTYSTLKVQPAELEDSGVYFCASSHSVFGYEQYFGPGTRLTVT.

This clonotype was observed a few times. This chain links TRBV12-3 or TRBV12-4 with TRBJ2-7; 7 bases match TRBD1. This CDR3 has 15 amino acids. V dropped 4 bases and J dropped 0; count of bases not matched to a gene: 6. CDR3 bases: TGTGCCAGCAGTTCAACACAGGGGCGCTCCTACGAGCAGTACTTC. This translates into CASSSTQGRSYEQYF.

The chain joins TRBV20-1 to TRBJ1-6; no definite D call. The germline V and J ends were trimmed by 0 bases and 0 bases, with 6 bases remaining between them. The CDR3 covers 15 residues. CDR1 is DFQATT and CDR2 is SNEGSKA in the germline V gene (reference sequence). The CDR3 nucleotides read TGCAGTGCTAGAGAAGGCTACTCCTATAATTCACCCCTCCACTTT. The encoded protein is CSAREGYSYNSPLHF.

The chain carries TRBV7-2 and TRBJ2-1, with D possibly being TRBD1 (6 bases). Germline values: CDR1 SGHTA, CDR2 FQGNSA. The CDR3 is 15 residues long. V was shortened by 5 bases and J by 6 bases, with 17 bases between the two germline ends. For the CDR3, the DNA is TGTGCCAGCAGCCGCGGAACAGGGCATGTCAATGAGCAGTTCTTC. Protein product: CASSRGTGHVNEQFF.

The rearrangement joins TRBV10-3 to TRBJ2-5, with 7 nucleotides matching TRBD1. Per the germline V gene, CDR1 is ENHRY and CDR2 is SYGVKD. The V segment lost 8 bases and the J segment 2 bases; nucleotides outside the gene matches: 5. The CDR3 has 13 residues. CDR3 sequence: CAIGDRGQETQYF. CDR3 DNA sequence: TGTGCCATCGGGGACAGAGGGCAAGAGACCCAGTACTTC.

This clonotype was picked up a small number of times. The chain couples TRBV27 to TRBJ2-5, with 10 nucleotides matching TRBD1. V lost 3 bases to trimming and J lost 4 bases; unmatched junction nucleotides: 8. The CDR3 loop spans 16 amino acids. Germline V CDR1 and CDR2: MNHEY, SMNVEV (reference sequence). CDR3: CASSFNAGQGPETQYF. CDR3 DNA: TGTGCCAGCAGTTTTAATGCGGGACAGGGGCCAGAGACCCAGTACTTC.

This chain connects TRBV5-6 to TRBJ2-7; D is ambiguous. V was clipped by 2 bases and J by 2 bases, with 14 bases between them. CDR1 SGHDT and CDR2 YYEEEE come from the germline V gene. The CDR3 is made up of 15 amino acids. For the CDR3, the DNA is TGTGCCAGCAGCTTCCGACGGAAGGCTACCTACGAGCAGTACTTC. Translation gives CASSFRRKATYEQYF.

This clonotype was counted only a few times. CDR3 in DNA: TGTGCCAGCAGTCCCCCGGGGGGAGCGGTCAGCACAGATACGCAGTATTTT. This gives the protein CASSPPGGAVSTDTQYF. V gene TRBV28 combines with J gene TRBJ2-3; TRBD2 matches at 7 bases. Germline assignment: CDR1 MDHEN and CDR2 SYDVKM. J was trimmed by 0 bases and V by 5 bases; bases with no gene match: 11. The CDR3 extends over 17 amino acids.